This T cell receptor (beta chain) originates from a study of T-cell reconstitution after alpha-beta-depleted transplantation in children. This clonotype was detected a few times. Unique molecular identifiers tagged the TCRbeta library. In TCRdb, the PCR reads were re-called with MiXCR into one record per CDR3 protein. The sample shows 600,000 to 700,000 distinct CDR3 sequences, roughly 15% of them seen only once. The sequencing used PBMCs from the stem cell graft donor, collected from the stem cell graft. The sequence came from a human donor who donated a stem cell graft to a child with acute myeloid leukemia.

CDR3 region: CASSPPGQGGLLLHF. In DNA, the CDR3 is TGCGCCAGCAGCCCTCCGGGACAGGGAGGATTGCTCCTCCACTTT. This chain uses TRBV5-1 with TRBJ1-6; the match to TRBD1 covers 9 bases. CDR3 length: 15 amino acids. The V segment lost 4 bases and the J segment 15 bases; nucleotides outside the gene matches: 14. CDR1 and CDR2 from the germline V gene are SGHRS and YFSETQ. Full variable domain (outside the CDR3, taken from reference TRBV5-1 and TRBJ1-6): KAGVTQTPRYLIKTRGQQVTLSCSPISGHRSVSWYQQTPGQGLQFLFEYFSETQRNKGNFPGRFSGRQFSNSRSEMNVSTLELGDSALYLCASSPPGQGGLLLHFGNGTRLTVT.